This TCR beta chain was sequenced for a study of beta chain features in type 1 diabetes. About this clone: What it recognizes is unknown.

General study findings and limits: It was among patients, rather than healthy donors, that naive, central memory and Treg TCRB repertoires appeared more similar. Researchers report that Type 1 diabetes patients had moderately but significantly shorter TCRB CDR3s across all four CD4+ subsets.

V shed 6 bases and J 6 bases; nucleotides not matched to a gene: 5. The CDR3 sequence is 12 residues long. From germline, CDR1 is MNHEY and CDR2 SMNVEV (reference sequence). The sequenced template was cDNA made from the entire isolated RNA. Assay: immunoSEQ multiplex PCR; the TCRdb copy retains only in-frame clones and omits some. The data show about 710,000 clones, 11% to 15% seen once. V is TRBV27 and J is TRBJ2-7; 7 bases map to TRBD1. This clonotype originated in a young man with type 1 diabetes. Specimen: naive CD4+ T cells from blood. CDR3 nucleotides: TGTGCCAGCAGGACGACAGGGTCCGAGCAGTACTTC. Amino acid sequence: CASRTTGSEQYF.